These 6 T cell receptor beta chains were sequenced from one sample in a study of T cells in Graves' hyperthyroidism and ophthalmopathy. It was RNA transcripts that yielded the amplified TCR beta CDR3 regions. HTBI primers were the set used in a first-round RT-PCR of the TCR CDR3. TCRdb re-analysed the multiplex PCR reads in MiXCR, keeping a single row per CDR3 protein. The sample holds 600,000 to 750,000 distinct CDR3 sequences, roughly 17% seen once. Sequenced sample: blood. Receptor source: a man over 45 with Graves' hyperthyroidism.

J is TRBJ2-2 and V is TRBV9; a weak D match, TRBD2 (5 bases). The germline gives CDR1 SGDLS, CDR2 YYNGEE. V dropped 2 bases and J dropped 4 bases, with 9 bases sitting between them. CDR3 length: 14 amino acids. The CDR3 coding sequence is TGTGCCAGCAGCGTCCAGCGGCTCACCGGGGAGCTGTTTTTT. Amino acids: CASSVQRLTGELFF.

This clonotype showed up just a few times. The rearrangement links TRBV9 to TRBJ2-1, with 11 bases fitting TRBD2. CDR1 and CDR2 from the germline V gene are SGDLS and YYNGEE. The trim removed 4 bases at V and 7 bases at J, leaving 13 bases unmatched. CDR3 length equals 17 residues. CDR3 sequence (DNA): TGTGCCAGCAGCAGTAGATATACTAGCGGGAGACGGAATGAGCAGTTCTTC. Its protein is CASSSRYTSGRRNEQFF.

This clonotype came up many times. The chain joins TRBV11-2 to TRBJ2-2, with D tentatively TRBD2 (6 bases). Trimming shortened V by 4 bases and J by 5 bases, and 14 bases separated the two germline ends. CDR1 is SGHAT and CDR2 is FQNNGV in the germline V gene. This CDR3 comprises 15 residues. CDR3 in amino acids: CASSSLSGETGELFF. The CDR3 nucleotides are TGTGCCAGCAGCTCGTTGTCGGGGGAGACCGGGGAGCTGTTTTTT.

The chain has TRBV20-1 and TRBJ2-3; D unclear. The CDR3 is 13 amino acids. Germline assignment: CDR1 DFQATT and CDR2 SNEGSKA (reference sequence). V was cut by 3 bases and J by 0 bases, with 7 bases left in between. CDR3 loop: CSARLASTDTQYF. The CDR3 nucleotides read TGCAGTGCTAGGCTTGCCAGCACAGATACGCAGTATTTT.

Remarks on this clonotype: This may stem from a read error, because a much larger clone lies one nucleotide away. The rearrangement joins TRBV20-1 to TRBJ1-5; D not resolved. From germline, CDR1 is DFQATT and CDR2 SNEGSKA (reference sequence). This CDR3 has 14 amino acids. Written as DNA, the CDR3 is TGCAGTGCTAGGGGGTTACATAGCAATCAGCCCCGGCATTTT. It translates to CSARGLHSNQPRHF.

This clonotype has a count of ten or more. This rearrangement joins TRBV12-3 or TRBV12-4 to TRBJ2-1; D might be TRBD1 (6 bases). The length of the CDR3 is 16 residues. Trimming removed 10 bases from V and 4 bases from J, with 23 bases in between. CDR3 sequence reads: CATTGAQGRAYNEQFF. The CDR3 coding sequence is TGTGCCACAACTGGGGCACAGGGAAGGGCTTACAATGAGCAGTTCTTC.